This entry is about one T cell receptor (beta chain). Its antigen is not known. V lost 2 bases to trimming and J lost 7 bases; unmatched junction nucleotides: 8. The germline V gene encodes CDR1 LNHNV and CDR2 YYDKDF (reference sequence). CDR3 length: 16 amino acids. The sample is drawn from a study of blood T cells in healthy people across ages. PCR was performed a second time for roughly 7 to 12 cycles using a sample-barcoded 5' primer and a J-beta primer mix. The template-switch adaptor, which had 12 random nucleotides, put a tag on each cDNA molecule. One entry per CDR3 protein, called by TCRdb with MiXCR from the 5' RACE reads. The sample contains roughly 2 million distinct CDR3 sequences, around half of which appear only once. Each sample provided at least 6 micrograms of extracted total RNA. Overall study results and limits: There were more naive CD4+ cells and higher diversity in long-lived donors than in aged donors.

What was sequenced was blood. V and J are TRBV15 and TRBJ1-4; TRBD1 matches 9 bases. The TCR sequence derives from a woman aged 40 to 50 in good health. The CDR3, as DNA: TGTGCCACCAGCAGAAAAACTGGGGACAGGGCTGAAAAACTGTTTTTT. It specifies CATSRKTGDRAEKLFF.